What follows is one T cell receptor beta chain and its context. No antigen is known for it. The record originates from a study of T cells in Graves' hyperthyroidism and ophthalmopathy. Findings and limits, study-wide: From stable hyperthyroidism, ophthalmopathy was separated by a 13 V-J model. Blood held most thyroid clonotypes expanded above 0.001 frequency.

Pregnant or lactating patients were excluded, as were those with uncontrolled infection or other autoimmune disease. Thyroid ultrasound, orbital computed tomography, clinical symptoms, and serum thyroxine and TRAb underpinned diagnoses. Between the trimmed V and J ends, which lost 2 bases and 5 bases, there was a span of 8 bases. CDR1 is SQVTM, CDR2 ANQGSEA, per germline. The CDR3 covers 12 residues. What was amplified from RNA transcripts were TCR beta CDR3 regions. First-round RT-PCR of the TCR CDR3 relied on the HTBI primer set. TCRdb itself ran the multiplex PCR reads through MiXCR, one entry per CDR3 protein. The sample contains about 570,000 distinct CDR3 sequences, 35% to 55% of which appear only once.

V usage is TRBV29-1 and J usage is TRBJ2-3; D is perhaps TRBD2 (5 bases). This TCR was recovered from an adult woman with Graves' disease, either hyperthyroidism or ophthalmopathy (not recorded which). The specimen sequenced was peripheral blood or thyroid tissue (not recorded which). CDR3 in amino acids: CSVESGIDTQYF. The CDR3, as DNA: TGCAGCGTTGAAAGCGGTATAGATACGCAGTATTTT.